This TCR beta chain was profiled in a study of T-cell memory formation after mild COVID-19. Barcoded TCR alpha and TCR beta cDNA libraries with UMIs came from 5'RACE using constant-segment primers. Via MiXCR, TCRdb re-called the 5' RACE reads, giving one row per CDR3 protein. The table records more than 250,000 distinct CDR3 sequences, roughly 18% of them present only once. Trimming cost V 4 bases and J 3 bases; bases outside gene matches: 4. This CDR3 region has 16 residues. Germline V lookup: CDR1 LGHNA, CDR2 YNFKEQ. This clonotype was recorded many times. Its antigen is undetermined. Study-wide results and caveats: Several responding clones turned up in pre-infection memory, indicating that cross-reactive memory may have taken part.

The chain combines TRBV4-2 with TRBJ2-3; 13 nucleotides match TRBD2. The specimen sequenced was PBMCs or a T cell subset sorted from them (not recorded which). This TCR was sampled from a man between 18 and 35 years old who had mild COVID-19 (a few samples of this study predate the infection). Cell type and time point are not known. This CDR3 reads CASSPTSGGGTDTQYF. CDR3 DNA: TGTGCCAGCAGCCCTACTAGCGGGGGGGGGACAGATACGCAGTATTTT.